These 5 T cell receptor beta chains originate from one sample sequenced in a study of T cells in women clearing cervical HPV infection. Sequencing used immunoSEQ multiplex PCR; TCRdb keeps in-frame clones, though not all of them. Recorded for this sample: 23,000 or so clones. The specimen was blood buffy coat. Source of these receptors: a woman between 18 and 70 years old with a cervical HPV16 infection that either progressed to CIN3+ or cleared (not recorded which).

Comment on this clone: The observed sequence ends 3 residues before the CDR3 terminus, with the missing tail filled in from the germline J gene. The chain recombines TRBV2 with TRBJ1-4, with 7 bases identical to TRBD1. In germline, CDR1 is SNHLY, CDR2 FYNNEI. The CDR3 totals 13 residues. The CDR3 bases that were read are TGTGCCAGCATTCTCAGGGGGAATTCACCA. Protein sequence: CASILRGNSP. The CDR3 in its entirety is CASILRGNSPLFF.

On this clone: Read sequence stops 3 residues before the CDR3 end, and the germline J gene provides the missing end. V usage is TRBV7-2 and J usage is TRBJ2-7, with 7 positions matching TRBD2. Germline V gene data show CDR1 as SGHTA and CDR2 as FQGNSA. Trimming cost V 0 bases and J 5 bases; bases outside gene matches: 4. CDR3 size: 14 residues. The CDR3 bases that were read are TGTGCCAGCAGCTTAGCGGGGGGGGACCACGAG. Protein product: CASSLAGGDHE. The full CDR3 protein is CASSLAGGDHEQYF.

On this clone: The read terminates 3 residues ahead of where the CDR3 ends, so the germline J gene completes it. The chain couples TRBV6-1 to TRBJ2-7; 7 nucleotides agree with TRBD1. The ends lost 4 bases at V and 3 bases at J; junction bases unmatched: 6. CDR1 and CDR2 from the germline V gene are MNHNS and SASEGT. This CDR3 comprises 14 residues. This CDR3 is CASSADRALYEQYF. Incomplete CDR3 DNA: TGTGCCAGCAGTGCCGACAGGGCACTCTACGAG.

As to this clone: The read finishes 3 residues shy of the CDR3 end, and the germline J gene is used to complete it. The gene calls are TRBV9 and TRBJ2-1; perhaps TRBD2 as D (5 bases). Trimming cost V 0 bases and J 9 bases, with 19 bases left between them. Germline CDR1 SGDLS, CDR2 YYNGEE. The CDR3 is 16 amino acids. CDR3 DNA (partial): TGTGCCAGCAGCGTAGAACTAGTCCCTCGGTCGGGTGAG. This codes for CASSVELVPRSGE. The full-length CDR3 reads as CASSVELVPRSGEQFF.

Notes on this clone: Coverage ceases 3 residues before the CDR3 finishes, and the germline J gene fills in the end. The chain has TRBV2 and TRBJ1-2; D is unresolved. Germline V gives CDR1 SNHLY, CDR2 FYNNEI. This CDR3 has 11 amino acids. Partial CDR3 DNA: TGTGCCAGCAGTGAGAGCTACGAC. Encoded protein: CASSESYD. The CDR3 in its entirety is CASSESYDYTF. Using reference TRBV2 and TRBJ1-2 for the parts outside the CDR3, the full variable domain is EPEVTQTPSHQVTQMGQEVILRCVPISNHLYFYWYRQILGQKVEFLVSFYNNEISEKSEIFDDQFSVERPDGSNFTLKIRSTKLEDSAMYFCASSESYDYTFGSGTRLTVV.